Following are 3 T cell receptor beta chains from one sample sequenced in a study of shared clonotypes between healthy human individuals. TCRdb's table, derived via immunoSEQ multiplex PCR, lists solely in-frame clones and lacks some. The table has some 1,600,000 clones, 95% to 99% seen once; the top ten hold roughly 0.42%. Sequenced input: naive CD4+ T cells sorted from blood. The subset was: CD45RA+ positively selected. All receptors come from a man aged 25 to 45 in good health.

This chain links TRBV7-8 with TRBJ2-1, with TRBD2 matching over 10 bases. The CDR3 is 15 amino acids. Trimming took 5 bases from V and 3 from J; bases not matched to a gene: 4. CDR1 is SGHVS and CDR2 is FQNEAQ in the germline V gene. The DNA of the CDR3 is TGTGCCAGCAGCGGACTAGCGGCCGACTACAATGAGCAGTTCTTC. Translation gives CASSGLAADYNEQFF. Looking up the rest from reference TRBV7-8 and TRBJ2-1 gives the full variable domain: GAGVSQSPRYKVAKRGQDVALRCDPISGHVSLFWYQQALGQGPEFLTYFQNEAQLDKSGLPSDRFFAERPEGSVSTLKIQRTQQEDSAVYLCASSGLAADYNEQFFGPGTRLTVL.

This chain connects TRBV4-3 to TRBJ2-1; D is undetermined. The germline CDR1 and CDR2 sequences are LGHNA and YSLEER. CDR3 length: 16 amino acids. Trimming left V 0 bases short and J 0 bases short, with 9 bases between. As DNA, the CDR3 is TGCGCCAGCAGCCAAGATCCGACGAGCTCCTACAATGAGCAGTTCTTC. Protein product: CASSQDPTSSYNEQFF.

This rearrangement joins TRBV30 to TRBJ1-3; D unresolved. The ends were cut back, 4 bases at V and 0 bases at J, with 7 bases in the middle. Germline V gives CDR1 GTSNPN, CDR2 SVGIG (reference sequence). This CDR3 has 13 amino acids. Here the CDR3 reads CAWIRSSGNTIYF. CDR3 nucleotide sequence: TGTGCCTGGATTCGGAGCTCTGGAAACACCATATATTTT.